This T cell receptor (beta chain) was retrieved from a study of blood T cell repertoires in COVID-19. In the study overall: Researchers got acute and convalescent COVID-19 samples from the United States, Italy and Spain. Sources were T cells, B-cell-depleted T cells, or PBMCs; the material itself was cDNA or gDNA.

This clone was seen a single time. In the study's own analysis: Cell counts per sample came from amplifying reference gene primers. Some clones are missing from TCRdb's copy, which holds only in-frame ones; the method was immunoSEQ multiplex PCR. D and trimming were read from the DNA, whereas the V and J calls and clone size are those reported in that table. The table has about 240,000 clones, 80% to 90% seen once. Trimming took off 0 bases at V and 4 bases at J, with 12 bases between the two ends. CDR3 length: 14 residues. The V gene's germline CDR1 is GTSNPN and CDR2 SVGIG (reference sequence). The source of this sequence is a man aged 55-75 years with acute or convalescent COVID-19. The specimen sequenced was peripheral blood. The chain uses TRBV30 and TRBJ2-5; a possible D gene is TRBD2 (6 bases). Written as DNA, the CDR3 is TGTGCCTGGAGTGTCATCCGGGAGTTAGAGACCCAGTACTTC. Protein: CAWSVIRELETQYF.